Below, 7 T cell receptor beta chains from the same sample are listed, as sequenced in a study of cytomegalovirus exposure and HLA in healthy donors. The PCR contained 60 Vbeta and 13 Jbeta primers. Sequencing was performed with immunoSEQ multiplex PCR; in TCRdb, only in-frame clones are kept and a portion is missing. The table records some 91,000 clones, around 86% of them present only once. Sequenced input: PBMCs. The receptors originated from a man in his thirties or forties in good health and CMV-seropositive.

This chain links TRBV7-9 with TRBJ2-7; a possible D gene is TRBD2 (6 bases). Germline lookup yields CDR1 SEHNR and CDR2 FQNEAQ (reference sequence). The V end lost 4 bases, the J end lost 3 bases, and 19 bases lay between the germline ends. The CDR3 totals 16 residues. CDR3 DNA sequence: TGTGCCAGCAGCTCCGGCTCTAGCGTGAACCACTACGAGCAGTACTTC. It translates to CASSSGSSVNHYEQYF.

The V and J genes are TRBV5-1 and TRBJ2-1; 14 bases agree with TRBD2. J lost 4 bases, V lost 4 bases, and 4 bases had no gene match. The CDR3 length is 16 residues. Germline assignment: CDR1 SGHRS and CDR2 YFSETQ. In DNA, the CDR3 is TGCGCCAGCAGCCTCCGACTAGCGGGAGGGTACAATGAGCAGTTCTTC. Translated: CASSLRLAGGYNEQFF.

The rearrangement joins TRBV4-1 to TRBJ2-2; TRBD1 might be the D (6 bases). The V end was cut by 4 bases, the J end by 3 bases, with 15 bases between. The germline V gene has CDR1 MGHRA and CDR2 YSYEKL. This CDR3 has 16 amino acids. CDR3 nucleotide sequence: TGCGCCAGCAGCCGTTCGCCAGGGGCCTACACCGGGGAGCTGTTTTTT. Its translation: CASSRSPGAYTGELFF.

The chain carries TRBV11-2 and TRBJ2-7, with D tentatively TRBD2 (7 bases). The CDR3 runs to 17 residues. The ends were cut back, 3 bases at V and 1 base at J, with 19 bases in the middle. CDR1 is SGHAT and CDR2 is FQNNGV in the germline V gene. The CDR3 DNA reads TGTGCCAGCAGCTTTAGGGGGGGAGGCAGTCAATCCTACGAGCAGTACTTC. Translated, it gives CASSFRGGGSQSYEQYF.

The V and J genes are TRBV6-5 and TRBJ2-5; D might be TRBD2 (5 bases). Looked up from germline, CDR1 is MNHEY and CDR2 is SVGAGI. Trimming cost V 6 bases and J 7 bases, with 15 bases left between them. CDR3 length: 13 residues. The CDR3 loop reads CASRWTVSSTQYF. In nucleotides, the CDR3 is TGTGCCAGCAGATGGACTGTTTCGTCGACCCAGTACTTC.

The J gene is TRBJ2-5, the V gene TRBV4-1; D call uncertain. CDR3 length: 13 residues. The V and J ends lost 3 bases and 1 base respectively, with 6 bases between them. Germline CDR1 is MGHRA and CDR2 is YSYEKL. The DNA for the CDR3 is TGCGCCAGCAGCCAGGGCGCCCAAGAGACCCAGTACTTC. It codes for CASSQGAQETQYF.

This sequence joins TRBV28 and TRBJ1-5; possibly TRBD1 for D (6 bases). Germline-derived CDR1 and CDR2 are MDHEN and SYDVKM. The CDR3 length is 16 residues. V lost 3 bases and J 5 bases, leaving 17 bases between the germline ends. This CDR3 reads CASSFGNRASHQPQHF. The DNA for the CDR3 is TGTGCCAGCAGTTTCGGTAACAGGGCGAGCCATCAGCCCCAGCATTTT.